Listed below are T cell receptor beta chains from one sample, sequenced in a study of control samples from healthy donors and cancer patients. Data came from immunoSEQ multiplex PCR; TCRdb stores just in-frame clones and leaves some out. The sample carries around 250,000 clones, roughly 82% recorded once. The specimen sequenced was PBMCs. These receptors all come from an older woman with lung cancer. Both conserved end residues are part of each CDR3. D genes are given only for firm matches. Not every row has a clone size; where given, it reads once, few, many or a size class.

D gene	clone size	V gene	J gene	CDR3 protein	CDR3 DNA
TRBD1	NA	TRBV6-5	TRBJ2-5	CASSSTGGAGETQYF	TGTGCCAGCAGTAGTACAGGGGGCGCGGGGGAGACCCAGTACTTC
TRBD1	NA	TRBV5-4	TRBJ1-2	CASSLAGTGTYGYTF	TGTGCCAGCAGCTTGGCCGGGACAGGGACCTATGGCTACACCTTC
NA	once	TRBV20-1	TRBJ1-5	CSARDQVSQHF	TGCAGTGCTAGAGATCAGGTGTCCCAGCATTTT
NA	NA	TRBV7-8	TRBJ1-4	CASSLVRQGNNEKLFF	TGTGCCAGCAGCTTAGTACGTCAGGGGAATAATGAAAAACTGTTTTTT
TRBD1	NA	TRBV10-3	TRBJ1-2	CAISEMGQGEVYGYTF	TGTGCCATCAGTGAAATGGGACAGGGGGAAGTCTATGGCTACACCTTC
NA	NA	TRBV5-1	TRBJ2-1	CASSVGPGYDEQFF	TGCGCCAGCAGCGTCGGTCCGGGGTACGATGAGCAGTTCTTC
NA	NA	TRBV7-2	TRBJ1-3	CASSLEAGLGNTIYF	TGTGCCAGCAGCTTAGAGGCAGGGTTGGGAAACACCATATATTTT
NA	NA	TRBV20-1	TRBJ1-4	CSASREGGKLFF	TGCAGTGCTAGTCGCGAAGGTGGAAAACTGTTTTTT
NA	NA	TRBV3-1/TRBV3-2	TRBJ1-1	CASSPGTNEAFF	TGTGCCAGCAGCCCGGGGACCAATGAAGCTTTCTTT
NA	few	TRBV10-2	TRBJ1-5	CASSRDTNQPQHF	TGCGCCAGCAGCCGGGACACCAATCAGCCCCAGCATTTT
NA	NA	TRBV27	TRBJ2-1	CASSLGNYNEQFF	TGTGCCAGCAGTTTAGGTAACTATAATGAGCAGTTCTTC
TRBD2	NA	TRBV7-6	TRBJ2-7	CASSRPGEGSYEQYF	TGTGCCAGCAGCCGCCCGGGGGAGGGGTCCTACGAGCAGTACTTC
NA	NA	TRBV14	TRBJ2-7	CASSPLGRNEQYF	TGTGCCAGCAGCCCCCTGGGGCGCAACGAGCAGTACTTC
TRBD1	NA	TRBV30	TRBJ2-1	CAWGQGAYNEQFF	TGTGCCTGGGGACAGGGGGCTTACAATGAGCAGTTCTTC
NA	NA	TRBV4-1	TRBJ1-5	CASSQDGPWGNQPQHF	TGCGCCAGCAGCCAAGATGGTCCCTGGGGCAATCAGCCCCAGCATTTT
NA	NA	TRBV3-1/TRBV3-2	TRBJ2-3	CASKFRGHSSTDTQYF	TGTGCCAGCAAATTTCGAGGACACTCTAGCACAGATACGCAGTATTTT
TRBD1	once	TRBV27	TRBJ1-2	CASSQGTKLYGYTF	TGTGCCAGCTCACAGGGGACCAAACTATATGGCTACACCTTC
TRBD1	NA	TRBV5-1	TRBJ1-2	CASSPRTGENYGYTF	TGCGCCAGCAGCCCTCGGACAGGGGAGAACTATGGCTACACCTTC
NA	NA	TRBV7-9	TRBJ1-2	CASSLNALTMATAF	TGTGCCAGCAGCTTAAATGCTCTAACTATGGCTACAGCCTTC
NA	NA	TRBV9	TRBJ1-6	CASSQSYRSSYNSPLHF	TGTGCCAGCAGCCAAAGCTACAGAAGCTCCTATAATTCACCCCTCCACTTT
TRBD2	NA	TRBV5-8	TRBJ2-6	CASTYGGAGANVLTF	TGTGCCAGCACTTACGGGGGGGCTGGGGCCAACGTCCTGACTTTC
TRBD1	NA	TRBV6-1	TRBJ1-1	CASSESVRGFTEAFF	TGTGCCAGCAGTGAAAGCGTCAGGGGGTTTACTGAAGCTTTCTTT
TRBD1	NA	TRBV7-8	TRBJ1-5	CASSTGTGGSNQPQHF	TGTGCCAGCAGCACAGGGACAGGGGGCAGCAATCAGCCCCAGCATTTT
TRBD2	NA	TRBV18	TRBJ2-7	CASSPSSGGSYEQYF	TGTGCCAGCTCACCATCTAGCGGGGGGTCCTACGAGCAGTACTTC
NA	NA	TRBV15	TRBJ1-2	CATSRDRGYYGYTF	TGTGCCACCAGCAGAGATCGGGGCTACTATGGCTACACCTTC
NA	NA	TRBV18	TRBJ1-6	CASSPTLSLGDSPLHF	TGTGCCAGCTCACCAACTTTGAGCCTCGGGGATTCACCCCTCCACTTT
NA	NA	TRBV7-3	TRBJ1-1	CASSTGSRGRAFF	TGTGCCAGCAGCACCGGCTCACGGGGTCGGGCTTTCTTT
NA	NA	TRBV3-1/TRBV3-2	TRBJ2-7	CASSQGPYEQYF	TGTGCCAGCAGCCAAGGGCCTTACGAGCAGTACTTC